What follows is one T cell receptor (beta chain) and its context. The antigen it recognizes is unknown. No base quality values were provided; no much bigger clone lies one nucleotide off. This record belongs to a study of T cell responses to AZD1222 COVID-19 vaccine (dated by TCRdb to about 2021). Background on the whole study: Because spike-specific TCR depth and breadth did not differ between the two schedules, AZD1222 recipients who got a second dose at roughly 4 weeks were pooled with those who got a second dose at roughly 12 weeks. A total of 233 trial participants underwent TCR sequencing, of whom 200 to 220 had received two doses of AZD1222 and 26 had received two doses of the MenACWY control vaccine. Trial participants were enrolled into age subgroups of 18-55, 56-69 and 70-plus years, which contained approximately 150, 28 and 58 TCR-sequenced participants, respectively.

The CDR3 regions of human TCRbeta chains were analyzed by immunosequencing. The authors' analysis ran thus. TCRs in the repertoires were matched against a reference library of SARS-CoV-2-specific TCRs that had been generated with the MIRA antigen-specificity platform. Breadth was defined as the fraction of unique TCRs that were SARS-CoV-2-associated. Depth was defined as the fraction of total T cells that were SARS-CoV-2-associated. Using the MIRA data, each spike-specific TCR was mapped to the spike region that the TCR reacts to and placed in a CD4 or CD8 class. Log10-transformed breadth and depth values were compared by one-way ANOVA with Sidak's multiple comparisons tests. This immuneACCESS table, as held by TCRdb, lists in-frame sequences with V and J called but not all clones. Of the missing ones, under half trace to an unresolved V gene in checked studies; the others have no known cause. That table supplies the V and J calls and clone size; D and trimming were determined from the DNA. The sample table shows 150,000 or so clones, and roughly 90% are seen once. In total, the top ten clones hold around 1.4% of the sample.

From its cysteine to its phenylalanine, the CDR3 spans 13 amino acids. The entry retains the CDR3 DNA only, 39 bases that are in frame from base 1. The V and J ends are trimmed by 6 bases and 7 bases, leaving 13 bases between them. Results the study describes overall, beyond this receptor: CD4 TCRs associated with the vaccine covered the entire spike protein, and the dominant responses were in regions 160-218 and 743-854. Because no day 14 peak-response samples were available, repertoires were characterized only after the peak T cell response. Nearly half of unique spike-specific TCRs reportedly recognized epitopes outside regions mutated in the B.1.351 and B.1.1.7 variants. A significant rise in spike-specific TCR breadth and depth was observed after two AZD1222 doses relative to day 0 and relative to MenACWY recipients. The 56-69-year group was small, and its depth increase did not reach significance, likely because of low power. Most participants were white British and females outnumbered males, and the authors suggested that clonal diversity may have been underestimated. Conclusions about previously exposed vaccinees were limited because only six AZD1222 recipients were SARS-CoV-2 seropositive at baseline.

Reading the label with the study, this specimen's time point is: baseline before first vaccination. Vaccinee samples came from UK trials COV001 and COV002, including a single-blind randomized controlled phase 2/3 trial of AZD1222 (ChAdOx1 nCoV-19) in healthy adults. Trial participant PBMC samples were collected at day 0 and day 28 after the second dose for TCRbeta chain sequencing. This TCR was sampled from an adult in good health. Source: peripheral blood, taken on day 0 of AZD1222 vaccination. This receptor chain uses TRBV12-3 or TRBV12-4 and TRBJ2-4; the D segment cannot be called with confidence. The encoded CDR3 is CASSLRNRNIQYF. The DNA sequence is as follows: TGTGCCAGCAGCCTACGGAATCGGAACATTCAGTACTTC.